The 8 T cell receptor beta chains below were found in one sample sequenced in a study of blood T cell repertoires in COVID-19. Here immunoSEQ multiplex PCR was the method, and the copy in TCRdb shows in-frame clones only, minus some. This table has roughly 300,000 clones, approximately 84% appearing once. The sample consisted of PBMCs or T cells enriched from blood (not recorded which). The receptors derive from a young woman who had recovered from COVID-19.

This clone was counted between two and nine times. V and J are TRBV5-1 and TRBJ1-2; no clear D gene. CDR3 length: 15 residues. Trimming cost V 2 bases and J 2 bases, with 13 bases left between them. The germline V gene encodes CDR1 SGHRS and CDR2 YFSETQ. The CDR3 DNA reads as TGCGCCAGCAGCTTCGCACCAGCGGGGAACTATGGCTACACCTTC. Translation gives CASSFAPAGNYGYTF.

This sequence joins TRBV10-2 and TRBJ1-2; 8 bases align to TRBD1. The V gene's germline CDR1 is WSHSY and CDR2 SAAADI. Trimming cost V 2 bases and J 2 bases; bases outside gene matches: 4. The CDR3 is 15 residues long. The CDR3, as DNA: TGCGCCAGCAGTGAGCCTAGGACAGGGAACTATGGCTACACCTTC. Protein: CASSEPRTGNYGYTF.

CDR3 sequence: CASSLGSHYGYTF. The CDR3 DNA reads as TGTGCCAGCAGTTTGGGCAGCCACTATGGCTACACCTTC. The chain combines TRBV12-3 or TRBV12-4 with TRBJ1-2, with D uncertain. The CDR3 loop spans 13 amino acids. With 3 bases removed from V and 3 bases from J, the gap between germline ends came to 8 bases.

This rearrangement joins TRBV4-2 to TRBJ1-2, with D perhaps matching TRBD1 (5 bases). The CDR3 totals 14 residues. V was pared by 0 bases and J by 2 bases, with 7 bases between. CDR1 and CDR2 from the germline V gene are LGHNA and YNFKEQ. This CDR3 is CASSQDNRNYGYTF. The CDR3 DNA is TGTGCCAGCAGCCAAGACAACAGGAACTATGGCTACACCTTC.

This clone appeared a few times. The V gene is TRBV28, the J gene TRBJ1-5, with D maybe TRBD1 (6 bases). Germline CDR1 reads MDHEN; CDR2 reads SYDVKM. The CDR3 is 14 residues long. Trimming shortened V by 5 bases and J by 1 base, and 9 bases separated the two germline ends. As DNA, the CDR3 is TGTGCCAGCAGTAACAGGGACAGCAATCAGCCCCAGCATTTT. Translation gives CASSNRDSNQPQHF.

The J gene is TRBJ2-1, the V gene TRBV3-1 (or the pseudogene TRBV3-2); 9 bases are shared with TRBD2. Looked up from germline, CDR1 is LGHDT and CDR2 is YNNKEL (reference sequence). This CDR3 region has 16 residues. J gave up 8 bases and V 4 bases, and 12 bases lay outside the gene matches. CDR3: CASSPPGLADGDEQFF. In nucleotides, the CDR3 is TGTGCCAGCAGCCCTCCGGGACTAGCAGATGGCGATGAGCAGTTCTTC.

CDR3 sequence: CAWRDSQGAGYGYTF. CDR3 sequence (DNA): TGTGCCTGGAGAGACTCCCAGGGGGCGGGCTATGGCTACACCTTC. The V gene is TRBV30, the J gene TRBJ1-2; TRBD1 matches at 8 bases. The CDR3 is 15 residues long. Germline V gives CDR1 GTSNPN, CDR2 SVGIG (reference sequence). After removal of 3 bases from V and 4 bases from J, the junction contained 10 bases not matched to a gene.

This clone was seen just once. The genes are TRBV6-5 and TRBJ2-7; perhaps TRBD1 as D (5 bases). Trimming shortened V by 6 bases and J by 2 bases, and 11 bases separated the two germline ends. Per the germline V gene, CDR1 is MNHEY and CDR2 is SVGAGI. CDR3 length: 13 residues. Here the CDR3 DNA reads TGTGCCAGCAGACTGACAGCGACCTACGAGCAGTACTTC. Its protein is CASRLTATYEQYF.